This passage covers 9 T cell receptor beta chains from one sample sequenced in a study of cytomegalovirus exposure and HLA in healthy donors. The PCR used 60 Vbeta and 13 Jbeta primers. Data came from immunoSEQ multiplex PCR; TCRdb stores just in-frame clones and leaves some out. This sample has over 150,000 clones; 84% occur once, and the top ten carry 4.8%. Material for sequencing was PBMCs. Every receptor here comes from a girl aged 5-17 years in good health and CMV-seropositive.

This sequence joins TRBV5-1 and TRBJ2-6, with D unresolved. This CDR3 has 16 amino acids. Germline V lookup: CDR1 SGHRS, CDR2 YFSETQ. V was shortened by 4 bases and J by 0 bases, with 11 bases between the two germline ends. In DNA, the CDR3 is TGCGCCAGCAGCCTTGATCTGAGCTCTGGGGCCAACGTCCTGACTTTC. Its protein is CASSLDLSSGANVLTF.

The CDR3, as DNA: TGCGCCAGCAGCCCACCGGGACAGGGCTACAATGAGCAGTTCTTC. Translation gives CASSPPGQGYNEQFF. The rearrangement uses TRBV5-1 and TRBJ2-1; 9 bases are a match to TRBD1. There are 15 residues in the CDR3. V dropped 4 bases and J dropped 3; count of bases not matched to a gene: 5. Germline-derived CDR1 and CDR2 are SGHRS and YFSETQ.

This chain uses TRBV29-1 with TRBJ2-3; 7 nucleotides line up with TRBD2. The junction had 9 bases not matched to a gene; V was cut back by 7 bases and J by 5 bases. Germline loops: CDR1 SQVTM, CDR2 ANQGSEA. The CDR3 is 13 residues long. As DNA, the CDR3 is TGCAGCGCCGCCGCGGGGAGGGAAGATACGCAGTATTTT. Protein: CSAAAGREDTQYF.

This clone was seen just once. The chain employs TRBV18 and TRBJ2-5; D not certain. Germline V CDR1 and CDR2: KGHSH, LQKENI. V shed 3 bases and J shed 5 bases, with 10 bases lying between them. The CDR3 sequence is 13 residues long. The CDR3 nucleotides are TGTGCCAGCTCACCCAATGGGCAGGAGACCCAGTACTTC. Protein: CASSPNGQETQYF.

The rearrangement joins TRBV27 to TRBJ2-7; 7 nucleotides agree with TRBD1. Losses at the gene ends were 5 bases for V and 2 bases for J; bases not matched to a gene: 6. This CDR3 spans 14 amino acids. The V gene's germline CDR1 is MNHEY and CDR2 SMNVEV (reference sequence). The CDR3 here is CASSPGTVTYEQYF. CDR3 DNA: TGTGCCAGCAGTCCGGGGACAGTCACCTACGAGCAGTACTTC.

The count of this clone is one. This sequence joins TRBV11-2 and TRBJ1-2, with a possible D match to TRBD1 (6 bases). The CDR3 has 17 residues. V lost 2 bases, J lost 3 bases, and 19 bases lay in between. Germline lookup yields CDR1 SGHAT and CDR2 FQNNGV. In DNA form, the CDR3 reads TGTGCCAGCAGCTTAAGCCAGGGGATACCCGGTGACTATGGCTACACCTTC. Protein product: CASSLSQGIPGDYGYTF.

This clone was detected a few times. The V gene is TRBV19, the J gene TRBJ1-2; 7 bases match TRBD1. The ends lost 7 bases at V and 6 bases at J; junction bases unmatched: 11. Germline assignment: CDR1 LNHDA and CDR2 SQIVND (reference sequence). The length of the CDR3 is 14 residues. The CDR3: CASNQDRARNGYTF. The CDR3 DNA follows: TGTGCCAGTAACCAAGACAGGGCCAGGAATGGCTACACCTTC.

V usage is TRBV5-1 and J usage is TRBJ2-3, with 7 nucleotides matching TRBD2. CDR3 length equals 16 residues. After removal of 4 bases from V and 2 bases from J, the junction contained 10 bases not matched to a gene. In germline, CDR1 is SGHRS, CDR2 YFSETQ. The CDR3 loop is CASSKSPGLHTDTQYF. As DNA, the CDR3 is TGCGCCAGCAGCAAAAGCCCGGGACTACACACAGATACGCAGTATTTT.

The V call is TRBV27, the J call TRBJ2-7; a possible D gene is TRBD2 (5 bases). Trimming removed 3 bases from V and 0 bases from J, with 9 bases in between. CDR1 is MNHEY, CDR2 SMNVEV, per germline (reference sequence). This CDR3 region has 14 residues. The CDR3 spells CASSFRGSSYEQYF. CDR3 in DNA: TGTGCCAGCAGTTTTCGGGGAAGCTCCTACGAGCAGTACTTC.